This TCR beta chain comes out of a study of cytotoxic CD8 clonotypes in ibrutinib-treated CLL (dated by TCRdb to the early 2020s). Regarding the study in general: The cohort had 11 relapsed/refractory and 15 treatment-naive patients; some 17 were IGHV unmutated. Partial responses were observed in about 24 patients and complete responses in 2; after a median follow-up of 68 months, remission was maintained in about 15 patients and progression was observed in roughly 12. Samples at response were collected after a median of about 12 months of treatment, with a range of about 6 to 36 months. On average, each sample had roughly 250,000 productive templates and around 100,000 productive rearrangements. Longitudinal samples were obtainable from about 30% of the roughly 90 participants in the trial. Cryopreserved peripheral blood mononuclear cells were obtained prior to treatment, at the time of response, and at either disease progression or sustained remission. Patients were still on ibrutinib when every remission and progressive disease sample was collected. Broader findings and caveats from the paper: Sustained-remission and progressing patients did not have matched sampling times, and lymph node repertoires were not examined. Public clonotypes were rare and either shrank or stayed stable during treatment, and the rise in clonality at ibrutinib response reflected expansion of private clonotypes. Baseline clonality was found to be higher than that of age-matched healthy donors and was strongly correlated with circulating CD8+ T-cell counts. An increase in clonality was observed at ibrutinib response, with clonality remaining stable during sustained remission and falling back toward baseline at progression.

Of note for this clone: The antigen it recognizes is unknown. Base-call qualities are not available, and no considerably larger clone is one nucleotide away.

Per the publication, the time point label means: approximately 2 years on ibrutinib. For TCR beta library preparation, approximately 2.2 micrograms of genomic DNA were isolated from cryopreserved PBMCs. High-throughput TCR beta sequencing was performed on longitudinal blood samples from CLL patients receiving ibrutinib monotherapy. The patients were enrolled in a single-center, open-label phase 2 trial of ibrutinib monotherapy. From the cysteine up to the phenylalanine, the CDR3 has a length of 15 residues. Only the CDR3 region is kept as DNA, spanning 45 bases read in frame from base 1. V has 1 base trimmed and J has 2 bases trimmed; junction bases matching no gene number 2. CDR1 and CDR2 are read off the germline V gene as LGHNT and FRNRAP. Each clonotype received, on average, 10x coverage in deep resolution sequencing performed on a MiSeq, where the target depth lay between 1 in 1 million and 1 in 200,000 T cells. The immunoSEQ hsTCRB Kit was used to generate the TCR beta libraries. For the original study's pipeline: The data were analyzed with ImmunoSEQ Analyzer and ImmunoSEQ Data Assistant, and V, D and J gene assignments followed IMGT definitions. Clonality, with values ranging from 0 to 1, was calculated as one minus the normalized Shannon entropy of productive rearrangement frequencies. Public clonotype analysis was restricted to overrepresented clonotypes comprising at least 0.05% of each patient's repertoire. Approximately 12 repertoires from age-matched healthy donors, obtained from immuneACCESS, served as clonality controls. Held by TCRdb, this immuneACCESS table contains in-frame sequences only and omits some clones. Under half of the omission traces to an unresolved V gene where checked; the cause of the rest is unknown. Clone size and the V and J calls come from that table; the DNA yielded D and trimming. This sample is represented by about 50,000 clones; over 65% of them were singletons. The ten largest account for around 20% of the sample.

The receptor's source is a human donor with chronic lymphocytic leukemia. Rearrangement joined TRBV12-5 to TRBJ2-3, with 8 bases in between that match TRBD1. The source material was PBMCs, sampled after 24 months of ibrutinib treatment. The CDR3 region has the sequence CASGLGQGTTDTQYF. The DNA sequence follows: TGTGCTAGTGGTTTGGGACAGGGGACCACAGATACGCAGTATTTT.